This TCR beta chain was obtained from a study of T cells expressing NK-cell markers. The wider study: It was sorted CD3+CD56-NKG2C+, CD3+CD56+NKG2C- and CD3+CD56+NKG2C+ T cells that provided the TCR beta repertoires. In the group of eight sequenced donors, seven were HCMV-seropositive and one was seronegative.

TCRdb reprocessed the 5' RACE reads and reports one entry per CDR3 protein, with no DNA. The sample data list approximately 550,000 distinct CDR3 sequences. The CDR3 has 16 amino acids. Germline V gene sequence: CDR1 SGDLS, CDR2 YYNGEE. The origin of this receptor is a man between 18 and 29 years old in good health. This chain links TRBV9 with TRBJ2-3; TCRdb's D call of TRBD2 is untestable without DNA. Sequenced sample: blood T cells: a sorted CD56 or NKG2C T cell subset, CD4+ or CD8+ T cells, or bulk PBMC T cells (not recorded which). The CDR3 loop reads CASSPRRRVGTDTQYF.